The T cell receptor (beta chain) under discussion was sequenced for a study of tumor and adjacent non-tumor tissue in lung cancer. The germline V and J ends were trimmed by 7 bases and 5 bases, with 20 bases remaining between them. Germline CDR1 SGHAT, CDR2 FQDESV (reference sequence). This CDR3 spans 15 amino acids. The template was RNA from unsorted bulk tissue. Three rounds of nested PCR, following a modified ARM-PCR protocol, produced the TCRbeta library. TCRdb re-called the multiplex PCR reads through MiXCR, storing one row per CDR3 protein. The sample lists approximately 140,000 distinct CDR3 sequences; 60% to 70% were seen once.

The sequenced sample consisted of lung tumor tissue. The genes are TRBV11-1 and TRBJ2-5; maybe TRBD2 (6 bases). This TCR came from a man in his fifties or sixties with small cell lung cancer. The DNA for the CDR3 is TGTGCCAGCATCGCGACTAGTGGGAGAGGCGAGACCCAGTACTTC. It specifies CASIATSGRGETQYF.